The clone carrying this TCR beta chain was counted between two and nine times. Followed over time, Seattle patients had been enrolled while infection was active. The CDR3 loop spans 13 amino acids. The germline V gene has CDR1 MNHNS and CDR2 SASEGT. Trimming stripped 5 bases from V and 8 bases from J, with 10 bases between. The table came from immunoSEQ multiplex PCR; TCRdb's copy has only in-frame clones and leaves some out. The profile shows approximately 330,000 clones, roughly 87% of them singletons. This specimen belongs to a study of blood T cell repertoires in COVID-19. Study as a whole: The study drew acute and convalescent COVID-19 samples from the United States, Italy and Spain. Sample material is recorded as cDNA or gDNA derived from T cells, B-cell-depleted T cells, or PBMCs.

Source material: peripheral blood. V usage is TRBV6-1 and J usage is TRBJ1-6; D is ambiguous. The clonotype was recovered from a man aged 25-45 years with COVID-19, enrolled during active disease. CDR3 sequence (DNA): TGTGCCAGCAGTCCCCAGGAATATTCACCCCTCCACTTT. The encoded protein is CASSPQEYSPLHF.